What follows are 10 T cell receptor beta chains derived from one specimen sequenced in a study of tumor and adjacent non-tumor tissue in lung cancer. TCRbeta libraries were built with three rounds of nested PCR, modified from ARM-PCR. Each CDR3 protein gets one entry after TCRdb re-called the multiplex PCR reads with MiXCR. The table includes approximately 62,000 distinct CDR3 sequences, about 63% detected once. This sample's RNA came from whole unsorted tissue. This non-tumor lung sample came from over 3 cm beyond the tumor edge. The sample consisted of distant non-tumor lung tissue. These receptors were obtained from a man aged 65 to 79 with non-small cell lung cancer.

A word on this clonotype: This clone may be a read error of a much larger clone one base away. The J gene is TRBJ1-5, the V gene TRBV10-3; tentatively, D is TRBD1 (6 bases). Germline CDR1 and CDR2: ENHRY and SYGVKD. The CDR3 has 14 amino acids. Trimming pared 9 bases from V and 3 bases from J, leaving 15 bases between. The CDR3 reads CAIGGALNNQPQHF. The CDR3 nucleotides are TGTGCCATTGGGGGGGCATTGAACAATCAGCCCCAGCATTTT.

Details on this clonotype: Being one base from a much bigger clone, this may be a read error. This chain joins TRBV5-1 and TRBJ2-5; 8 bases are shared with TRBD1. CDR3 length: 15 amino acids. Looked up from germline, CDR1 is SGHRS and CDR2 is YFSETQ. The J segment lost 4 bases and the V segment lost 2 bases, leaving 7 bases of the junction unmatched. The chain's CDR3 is CASSFSDRDTETQYF. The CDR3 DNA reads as TGCGCCAGCAGCTTCTCGGACAGGGACACAGAGACCCAGTACTTC. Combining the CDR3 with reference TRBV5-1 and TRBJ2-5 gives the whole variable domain KAGVTQTPRYLIKTRGQQVTLSCSPISGHRSVSWYQQTPGQGLQFLFEYFSETQRNKGNFPGRFSGRQFSNSRSEMNVSTLELGDSALYLCASSFSDRDTETQYFGPGTRLLVL.

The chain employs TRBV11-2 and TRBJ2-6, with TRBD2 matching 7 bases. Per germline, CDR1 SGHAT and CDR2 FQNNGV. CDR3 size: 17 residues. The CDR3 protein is CDGSSRGDSSGANVLTF. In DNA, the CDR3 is TGTGACGGCAGCTCCCGGGGGGATAGCTCTGGGGCCAACGTCCTGACTTTC.

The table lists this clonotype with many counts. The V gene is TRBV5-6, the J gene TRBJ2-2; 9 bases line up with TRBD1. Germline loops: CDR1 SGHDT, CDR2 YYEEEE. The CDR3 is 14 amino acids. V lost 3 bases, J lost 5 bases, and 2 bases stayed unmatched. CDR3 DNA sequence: TGTGCCAGCAGCTGGGACAGGGAAACCGGGGAGCTGTTTTTT. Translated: CASSWDRETGELFF.

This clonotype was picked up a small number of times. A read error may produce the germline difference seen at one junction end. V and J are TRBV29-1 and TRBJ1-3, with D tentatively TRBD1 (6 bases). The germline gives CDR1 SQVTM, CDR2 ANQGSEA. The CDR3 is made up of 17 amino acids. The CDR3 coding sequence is TGCAGCGCTGAACCCCCCTGGGCAGGGGCGGGGGGAAACACCATATATTTT. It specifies CSAEPPWAGAGGNTIYF.

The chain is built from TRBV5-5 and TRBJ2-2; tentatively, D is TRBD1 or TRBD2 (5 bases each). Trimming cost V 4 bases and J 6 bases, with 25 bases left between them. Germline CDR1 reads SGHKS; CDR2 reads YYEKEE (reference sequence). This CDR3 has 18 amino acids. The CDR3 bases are TGTGCCAGCAGCCCTAAAGGGGTAGCGTGGACCCAATCCGGGGAGCTGTTTTTT. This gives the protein CASSPKGVAWTQSGELFF.

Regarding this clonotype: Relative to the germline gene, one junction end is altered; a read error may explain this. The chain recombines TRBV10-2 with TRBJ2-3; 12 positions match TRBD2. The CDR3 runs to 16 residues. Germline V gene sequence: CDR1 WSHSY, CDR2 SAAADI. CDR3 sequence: CASSLTSGSSRSTQNF. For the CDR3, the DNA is TGCGCCAGCAGCCTGACTAGCGGGAGCTCACGGAGTACGCAGAATTTT.

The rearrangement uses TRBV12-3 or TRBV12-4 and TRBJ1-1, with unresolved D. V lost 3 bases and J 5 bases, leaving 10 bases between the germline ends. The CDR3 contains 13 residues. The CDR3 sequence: CASSLIGRTEAFF. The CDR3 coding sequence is TGTGCCAGCAGTTTGATAGGGCGGACTGAAGCTTTCTTT.

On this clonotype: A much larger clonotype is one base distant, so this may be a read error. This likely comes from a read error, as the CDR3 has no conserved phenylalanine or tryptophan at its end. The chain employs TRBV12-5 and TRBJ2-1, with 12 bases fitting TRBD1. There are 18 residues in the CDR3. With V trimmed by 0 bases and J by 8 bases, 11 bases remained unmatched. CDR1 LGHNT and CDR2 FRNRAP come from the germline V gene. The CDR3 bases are TGTGCTAGTGGTTTGGTACGGTCGGGACAGGGGGCGTTCTATGAGCAGTTCTCC. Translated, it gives CASGLVRSGQGAFYEQFS.

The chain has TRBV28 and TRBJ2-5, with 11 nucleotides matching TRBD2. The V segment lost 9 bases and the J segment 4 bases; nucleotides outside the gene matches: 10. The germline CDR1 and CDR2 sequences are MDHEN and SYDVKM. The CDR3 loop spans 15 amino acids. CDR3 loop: CASRGLAATRETQYF. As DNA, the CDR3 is TGTGCCAGTAGGGGACTAGCGGCCACAAGAGAGACCCAGTACTTC.